This TCR beta chain was found in a study of blood T cell repertoires in COVID-19 (TCRdb year 2020). A note on the overall study: Samples from collaborators originated in the United States, Italy and Spain and spanned both the acute and convalescent phases of COVID-19. The samples were drawn from two sources: the first 160 participants of the ongoing ImmuneRACE study, and 1,000 to 1,500 subjects contributed by 6 global collaborators. The repertoires were made available in a free public database intended to serve as a resource for research on the immune response to SARS-CoV-2. Deeply sampled blood TCRbeta repertoires from subjects exposed to, actively infected with, or recovered from COVID-19 were included in the dataset. The material from the prospective study consisted of cDNA or gDNA derived from T cells, B-cell-depleted T cells, or PBMCs. The sample metadata nearly always contained a de-identified subject ID, COVID-19 status, age in years and sex. Where available, HLA class I and class II types were taken from metadata supplied by the sample provider and were not determined by assay-based typing.

TCRbeta CDR3 regions were amplified from genomic DNA by means of the immunoSEQ Assay, a bias-controlled multiplex PCR. In the source study's methods: The number of nucleated cells in each sample was estimated by amplification of reference gene primers within the assay. Sequence reads were collapsed and filtered to measure the absolute abundance of every unique TCRbeta CDR3 rearrangement. For each sample, productive Simpson clonality was calculated as the square root of Simpson's diversity index over productive rearrangements. TCRdb's version of the immuneACCESS table is confined to in-frame rearrangements and falls short of the full clone set. An unresolved V gene accounts for under half of the shortfall where checked; the remainder is of unknown origin. That table furnishes V, J and clone size, whereas the DNA furnished D and trimming. Here the sample has about 320,000 clones; about 91% occur a single time. The leading ten clones occupy 1.5% to 2% of the sample.

CDR1 and CDR2 are read off the germline V gene as SGHVS and FQNEAQ. V loses 5 bases, J loses 4 bases, and the germline ends lie 14 bases apart. From the cysteine up to the phenylalanine, the CDR3 has a length of 14 residues. Only the CDR3 portion is preserved as DNA: 42 bases, with reading frame beginning at the first base. Remarks on this clone: The antigen this receptor binds is unknown. Qualities for individual bases were not recorded, and no much larger clone is one base off.

In Seattle, one collaborating source enrolled patients while the infection was active and tracked those patients longitudinally over the course of disease. Each collaborating institution followed its own protocols to collect whole blood in K2EDTA tubes. For TCRbeta analysis, collaborator samples were shipped as frozen whole blood, as isolated PBMCs, or as DNA extracted from either sample type. What the authors observed across the whole study: Clinical and demographic metadata were provided uncurated, with the amount varying by source and participant.

The sequence joins TRBV7-8 to TRBJ2-5, with TRBD2 as a weak D call on 7 bases. Material for sequencing was peripheral blood. This TCR derives from a woman aged 25 to 39 with COVID-19, enrolled during active disease. The base sequence is TGTGCCAGCAGCCGAGGGGGGGTGGGAGAGACCCAGTACTTC. The encoded protein is CASSRGGVGETQYF.